The 5 T cell receptor beta chains reported below all come from one sample, sequenced in a study of T cell responses to AZD1222 COVID-19 vaccine. Sequencing was performed with immunoSEQ multiplex PCR; in TCRdb, only in-frame clones are kept and a portion is missing. The data contain over 85,000 clones, nearly 90% of them singletons. This specimen consisted of peripheral blood, obtained on day 0 of AZD1222 vaccination. These receptors originate from an adult in good health.

The chain is built from TRBV7-9 and TRBJ2-1; 11 nucleotides match TRBD2. This CDR3 is 16 amino acids long. Trimming removed 5 bases from V and 7 bases from J; junction bases left unmatched: 10. From germline, CDR1 is SEHNR and CDR2 FQNEAQ (reference sequence). The CDR3 reads CASSDTLAGDGNEQFF. As DNA, the CDR3 is TGTGCCAGCAGCGATACACTAGCGGGGGACGGTAATGAGCAGTTCTTC. Full variable domain (rest looked up from reference TRBV7-9 and TRBJ2-1): DTGVSQNPRHKITKRGQNVTFRCDPISEHNRLYWYRQTLGQGPEFLTYFQNEAQLEKSRLLSDRFSAERPKGSFSTLEIQRTEQGDSAMYLCASSDTLAGDGNEQFFGPGTRLTVL.

The chain recombines TRBV7-6 with TRBJ1-6; D might be TRBD1 (5 bases). Trimming shortened V by 5 bases and J by 10 bases, and 18 bases separated the two germline ends. Germline V gene lookup returns CDR1 SGHVS and CDR2 FNYEAQ. CDR3 size: 15 residues. The CDR3 DNA reads as TGTGCCAGCAGCGCCCTAGAAGGGGTCGGCTCACCCCTCCACTTT. It encodes CASSALEGVGSPLHF. The entire variable domain, with the rest obtained from reference TRBV7-6 and TRBJ1-6, is as follows: GAGVSQSPRYKVTKRGQDVALRCDPISGHVSLYWYRQALGQGPEFLTYFNYEAQQDKSGLPNDRFSAERPEGSISTLTIQRTEQRDSAMYRCASSALEGVGSPLHFGNGTRLTVT.

The chain carries TRBV27 and TRBJ2-1; the D gene is possibly TRBD1 (5 bases). Germline lookup yields CDR1 MNHEY and CDR2 SMNVEV (reference sequence). The CDR3 has 13 residues. V lost 6 bases to trimming and J lost 3 bases, with 9 bases between them. CDR3 coding DNA: TGTGCCAGCAGAAAGACAGACTACAATGAGCAGTTCTTC. This gives the protein CASRKTDYNEQFF.

The chain has TRBV6-5 and TRBJ1-2; a possible D gene is TRBD1 (5 bases). CDR3 length: 14 amino acids. V gave up 2 bases and J gave up 5 bases, with 12 bases separating them. Germline CDR1 is MNHEY and CDR2 is SVGAGI. The CDR3 sequence: CASSYGRVGYGYTF. The CDR3 DNA follows: TGTGCCAGCAGTTACGGCAGGGTGGGGTATGGCTACACCTTC.

This chain joins TRBV4-2 and TRBJ2-2; 10 bases map to TRBD1. CDR3 length: 16 residues. V trimming: 4 bases; J trimming: 5 bases; junction bases outside the gene matches: 7. The germline CDR1 and CDR2 sequences are LGHNA and YNFKEQ. This CDR3 is CASSPGTGAGTGELFF. The DNA of the CDR3 is TGTGCCAGCAGCCCCGGGACAGGGGCGGGGACCGGGGAGCTGTTTTTT.